The sequence of this T cell receptor beta chain was determined in a study of Tregs in tolerant kidney transplant recipients. This clone was counted between two and nine times. Thawed PBMCs were FACS-sorted into unstimulated CD4+CD25+CD127- regulatory T cells, CD4+CD25- non-regulatory cells, CD4 and CD8 cells. The CDR3 is 15 residues long. Deletions cut 4 bases from V and 0 bases from J, with 13 bases between. Germline lookup yields CDR1 SGHTA and CDR2 FQGNSA. Here immunoSEQ multiplex PCR was the method, and the copy in TCRdb shows in-frame clones only, minus some. This table holds under 95,000 clones, about 91% found once.

The starting material was Tregs from blood, obtained before the transplant. V and J are TRBV7-2 and TRBJ2-7; D might be TRBD1 (6 bases). The sequence derives from a human donor who received a combined kidney and bone marrow transplant. In DNA, the CDR3 is TGTGCCAGCAGCTCGAAGACAGGCGACTCCTACGAGCAGTACTTC. Its protein product is CASSSKTGDSYEQYF.